The TCR beta chain under discussion was sequenced for a study of T cells after yellow fever vaccination. Notes on the study in general: CD4 and CD8 compartments shared a small share of clonotypes, likely from convergent recombination.

There are many counts of this clonotype. Germline CDR1 is SGHKS and CDR2 is YYEKEE (reference sequence). Trimming took 4 bases from V and 5 from J, leaving 19 bases between them. CDR3 length: 15 amino acids. Template-switching 5'RACE yielded the TCR cDNA; a universal primer site and UMIs were added in the process. TCRdb re-derived calls from the 5' RACE reads in MiXCR, one entry per CDR3 protein. The sample holds more than 35,000 distinct CDR3 sequences, roughly 7% seen once. This TCR derives from a man aged 25-40 years who received the YFV17D yellow fever vaccine. The gene calls are TRBV5-5 and TRBJ2-7, with TRBD1 as a possible D gene (6 bases). Sequencing was performed on CD8+ T cells not binding an NS4B(214-222) dextramer, sorted from PBMCs, taken 45 days after the yellow fever booster vaccination. The CDR3 coding sequence is TGTGCCAGCAGCCTACAGGGAATCAGTGGACACGAGCAGTACTTC. Its translation: CASSLQGISGHEQYF. Based on the CDR3 plus reference TRBV5-5 and TRBJ2-7, the full variable domain is DAGVTQSPTHLIKTRGQQVTLRCSPISGHKSVSWYQQVLGQGPQFIFQYYEKEERGRGNFPDRFSARQFPNYSSELNVNALLLGDSALYLCASSLQGISGHEQYFGPGTRLTVT.